Described below is a single T cell receptor (beta chain) sequence and its context. As yet, its antigen is unknown. The CDR3 extends over 16 amino acids. Germline V gene lookup returns CDR1 SGHRS and CDR2 YFSETQ. Unmatched junction bases numbered 6, after V lost 4 bases and J lost 1 base. This sample is part of a study of response to subunit inactivated influenza vaccine. Points from the study as a whole: Each seasonal flu vaccination may recruit only limited new T cells, authors suggested.

MiXCR, applied by TCRdb to the RT-PCR reads, yields one record per CDR3 protein. The sample consists of about 650,000 distinct CDR3 sequences, about 15% of them appearing once. This chain joins TRBV5-1 and TRBJ1-1, with 11 bases fitting TRBD1. This receptor was identified in a man aged 45 to 65 who received an inactivated influenza vaccine. Specimen: PBMCs from blood, collected 11 to 12 days after vaccination. The CDR3 DNA follows: TGCGCCAGCAGCCCTAGGACAGGGGGCAGGAACACTGAAGCTTTCTTT. This encodes CASSPRTGGRNTEAFF.